A selection of T cell receptor beta chains follows, all from one sample in a study of blood T cells in healthy people across ages. TCRdb processed the 5' RACE reads anew with MiXCR; each CDR3 protein has one entry. The sample yields about 580,000 distinct CDR3 sequences, around 50% seen once. Material for sequencing was blood. The receptors derive from a man older than 75 in good health. CDR3s include the opening cysteine and the closing phenylalanine or tryptophan. D genes are given only for firm matches. Some rows have no size entry. The others give once, few or many, or a class for an expanded clone.

v_call,d_call,clone_size,j_call,cdr3_nt,cdr3_aa
TRBV7-2,TRBD1,.,TRBJ1-2,TGTGCCAGCAGCTTAGGGGGACAGGATAACTATGGCTACACCTTC,CASSLGGQDNYGYTF
TRBV20-1,TRBD1,.,TRBJ1-4,TGCAGTGCGCTGGACAGGGGGCGGTCTGAAAAACTGTTTTTT,CSALDRGRSEKLFF
TRBV5-1,.,.,TRBJ2-1,TGCGCCAGCAGCTTTGGAGTAGCGGTAAATGAGCAGTTCTTC,CASSFGVAVNEQFF
TRBV7-2,TRBD1,.,TRBJ1-4,TGTGCCAGCAGCCGGGACAGCGGCAATGAAAAACTGTTTTTT,CASSRDSGNEKLFF
TRBV5-6,TRBD1,.,TRBJ2-5,TGTGCCAGCAGCTTGGAGACAGGGGGACTGGAGACCCAGTACTTC,CASSLETGGLETQYF
TRBV2,TRBD2,.,TRBJ2-5,TGTGCCAGCAGACTAGCGGGGGGCCTGGGGACCCAGTACTTC,CASRLAGGLGTQYF
TRBV29-1,.,.,TRBJ2-3,TGCAGCGTTGACTCCCGCGGGGTAACAGATACGCAGTATTTT,CSVDSRGVTDTQYF
TRBV10-1,TRBD1,.,TRBJ2-5,TGCGTCAGCAGCCGAGACAGGGTTGAGACCCAGTACTTC,CVSSRDRVETQYF
TRBV24-1,.,.,TRBJ2-7,TGTGCCACCAGTGCCCCCGGGACAACAAATGAGCAGTACTTC,CATSAPGTTNEQYF
TRBV6-6,.,few,TRBJ1-5,TGTGCCAGCAGTTGGGTGGATGATCCAGGGCAGCCCCAGCATTTT,CASSWVDDPGQPQHF
TRBV5-1,.,few,TRBJ1-2,TGCGCCAGCAGCTTAGGGAACAGGGAGGTCGCTGGCTACACCTTC,CASSLGNREVAGYTF
TRBV6-2/TRBV6-3,.,.,TRBJ2-3,TGTGCCACCTTACACGGACTAGGGGGCCGCACAGATACGCAGTATTTT,CATLHGLGGRTDTQYF
TRBV20-1,.,.,TRBJ2-5,TGCAGTACCAGGGAAGCTGGTGAGCAGTACTTC,CSTREAGEQYF
TRBV10-3,TRBD1,few,TRBJ2-7,TGTGCCACGACAGGGGGTAGCTCCTACGAGCAGTACTTC,CATTGGSSYEQYF
TRBV20-1,TRBD2,.,TRBJ2-1,TGCAGTGCCGAAATTGGGCGGGGGGGCGTCGATGAGCAGTTCTTC,CSAEIGRGGVDEQFF
TRBV7-3,.,few,TRBJ2-2,TGTGCCAGCAGCTTGACGTCCGGGGAGCTGTTTTTT,CASSLTSGELFF
TRBV12-3/TRBV12-4,TRBD2,few,TRBJ2-1,TGTGCCAGCTTTAGACTAGCTTACCACAATGAGCAGTTCTTC,CASFRLAYHNEQFF
TRBV6-5,.,many,TRBJ1-6,TGTGCCAGCAGTTATTCCGGAGACAGGCTTTCACCCCTCCACTTT,CASSYSGDRLSPLHF
TRBV7-6,.,once,TRBJ2-3,TGTGCCAGCAGCTCCTCTTGGGGGAAAAAAGATACGCAGTATTTT,CASSSSWGKKDTQYF
TRBV7-3,TRBD2,.,TRBJ2-3,TGTGCCAGCAGCCCCGCAGCGGGGACAGATACGCAGTATTTT,CASSPAAGTDTQYF
TRBV7-2,.,.,TRBJ1-1,TGTGCCAGCAGCGCTAACTGGTGGGCAGATAGAAACACTGAAGCTTTCTTT,CASSANWWADRNTEAFF
TRBV29-1,.,.,TRBJ2-7,TGCAGCGTTACGGACAGCTACGAGCAGTACTTC,CSVTDSYEQYF
TRBV12-3/TRBV12-4,TRBD2,few,TRBJ2-5,TGTGCCAGCAGTTTGGCTAGCGGGGTTGGAGAGACCCAGTACTTC,CASSLASGVGETQYF
TRBV5-1,TRBD2,.,TRBJ2-5,TGCGCCAGCAGCTTGGGACTAGCGGGAGGTTCACAAGAGACCCAGTACTTC,CASSLGLAGGSQETQYF
TRBV20-1,TRBD2,.,TRBJ2-7,TGCAGTGCTAGTTCAGCGGGAGCCACCTACGAGCAGTACTTC,CSASSAGATYEQYF
TRBV12-3/TRBV12-4,.,once,TRBJ1-1,TGTGCCAGCAGTTCCCCCCGAGGGCGGGCGGACACTGAAGCTTTCTTT,CASSSPRGRADTEAFF
TRBV6-2/TRBV6-3,TRBD2,.,TRBJ2-1,TGTGCCAGCAGCCGGACTAGCGGGGGCGACTACAATGAGCAGTTCTTC,CASSRTSGGDYNEQFF